The 14 T cell receptor beta chains reported below all come from one sample, sequenced in a study of chemoradiotherapy in HPV16-positive cancers. TCRdb's table, derived via immunoSEQ multiplex PCR, lists solely in-frame clones and lacks some. The sample has some 4,000 clones; roughly 90% are singletons. Here the sequenced sample was tumor tissue, taken from a patient who underwent chemoradiotherapy. These receptors came from a human donor with HPV-associated anogenital cancer.

This chain joins TRBV5-4 and TRBJ1-6, with 8 bases lining up with TRBD1. Germline CDR1 reads SGHNT; CDR2 reads YYREEE (reference sequence). V dropped 7 bases and J dropped 7; count of bases not matched to a gene: 7. There are 14 residues in the CDR3. The CDR3 spells CASYETGVNSPLHF. CDR3 in DNA: TGTGCCAGCTACGAGACAGGGGTAAATTCACCCCTCCACTTT.

J is TRBJ2-7 and V is TRBV4-1, with D possibly TRBD1 on 6 matching bases. This CDR3 comprises 15 residues. V was trimmed by 1 base and J by 4 bases, leaving 14 bases between them. Germline CDR1 reads MGHRA; CDR2 reads YSYEKL. CDR3 amino acids: CASSQVYRVGYEQYF. The CDR3 region has the DNA TGCGCCAGCAGCCAAGTGTACAGGGTTGGATACGAGCAGTACTTC.

V is TRBV11-2 and J is TRBJ2-3; 7 bases line up with TRBD2. The germline CDR1 and CDR2 sequences are SGHAT and FQNNGV. The CDR3 loop spans 16 amino acids. J lost 1 base, V lost 3 bases, and 7 bases had no gene match. The CDR3 loop is CASSFQLARGTDTQYF. Written as DNA, the CDR3 is TGTGCCAGCAGCTTCCAACTAGCGAGGGGCACAGATACGCAGTATTTT.

The chain has TRBV29-1 and TRBJ1-2; 8 bases match TRBD1. This CDR3 spans 13 amino acids. V lost 7 bases and J lost 0; bases outside the gene matches: 4. Germline V gene data show CDR1 as SQVTM and CDR2 as ANQGSEA. The DNA of the CDR3 is TGCAGCGCCGAGGACAGGGCTAACTATGGCTACACCTTC. The encoded protein is CSAEDRANYGYTF.

V gene TRBV4-1 combines with J gene TRBJ2-3; 10 bases are shared with TRBD2. Germline V gene data show CDR1 as MGHRA and CDR2 as YSYEKL. J lost 4 bases, V lost 0 bases, and 7 bases had no gene match. This CDR3 has 17 residues. CDR3 sequence (DNA): TGCGCCAGCAGCCAAGAACGGAGCGGGGGGGCCTCAGATACGCAGTATTTT. Its translation: CASSQERSGGASDTQYF.

This chain links TRBV5-6 with TRBJ1-5; D is unclear. The length of the CDR3 is 14 residues. Germline V gene sequence: CDR1 SGHDT, CDR2 YYEEEE. The V end lost 0 bases, the J end lost 8 bases, and 12 bases lay between the germline ends. DNA for the CDR3: TGTGCCAGCAGCTTGGGTTGGTCGGAAAAGCCCCAGCATTTT. Protein sequence: CASSLGWSEKPQHF.

The CDR3 region has the DNA TGCGCCAGCAGCTTGGAGTCCGAGCAGTTCTTC. Its translation is CASSLESEQFF. The chain joins TRBV5-1 to TRBJ2-1; no definite D call. Germline V gives CDR1 SGHRS, CDR2 YFSETQ. This CDR3 has 11 residues. V was pared by 0 bases and J by 10 bases, with 5 bases between.

This chain joins TRBV6-5 and TRBJ1-6; TRBD1 might be the D (5 bases). The V end was cut by 10 bases, the J end by 8 bases, with 15 bases between. The CDR3 totals 13 residues. Germline loops: CDR1 MNHEY, CDR2 SVGAGI. The CDR3 reads CATRVFRDSPLHF. The DNA of the CDR3 is TGTGCCACACGAGTCTTCAGGGATTCACCCCTCCACTTT.

This clone was counted between two and nine times. The rearrangement uses TRBV18 and TRBJ2-6; maybe TRBD2 (6 bases). The germline CDR1 and CDR2 sequences are KGHSH and LQKENI. CDR3 size: 14 residues. The V end was cut by 6 bases, the J end by 4 bases, with 10 bases between. The CDR3 loop is CASSPSAGANVLTF. CDR3 bases: TGTGCCAGCTCCCCTAGCGCCGGGGCCAACGTCCTGACTTTC.

Only a few counts were recorded for this clone. The V gene is TRBV9, the J gene TRBJ1-3; D gene uncertain. The germline V gene has CDR1 SGDLS and CDR2 YYNGEE. V gave up 3 bases and J gave up 0 bases, with 10 bases separating them. The CDR3 consists of 15 residues. The CDR3 coding sequence is TGTGCCAGCAGCGACCGGACGGCCTCTGGAAACACCATATATTTT. Translated, it gives CASSDRTASGNTIYF.

The chain recombines TRBV19 with TRBJ2-5; TRBD1 might be the D (5 bases). V gave up 4 bases and J gave up 3 bases, with 9 bases separating them. The germline gives CDR1 LNHDA, CDR2 SQIVND (reference sequence). The CDR3 is made up of 13 amino acids. This CDR3 reads CASSRQKKETQYF. In nucleotides, the CDR3 is TGTGCCAGTAGTAGACAGAAAAAAGAGACCCAGTACTTC.

J is TRBJ2-7 and V is TRBV7-2; 7 bases align to TRBD1. V was clipped by 5 bases and J by 3 bases; unmatched bases: 7. The CDR3 sequence is 14 residues long. Germline CDR1 SGHTA, CDR2 FQGNSA. The CDR3 region is CASSVQGSLYEQYF. CDR3 nucleotides: TGTGCCAGCAGCGTACAGGGGAGCCTCTACGAGCAGTACTTC.

The CDR3 spells CSTRTASYEQYF. For the CDR3, the DNA is TGCAGCACCCGAACGGCCTCCTACGAGCAGTACTTC. The chain is built from TRBV29-1 and TRBJ2-5; no definite D call. The tail of the sequence fits TRBJ2-7 better, so the J call may be wrong. Germline CDR1 and CDR2: SQVTM and ANQGSEA. The CDR3 totals 12 residues.

V and J are TRBV12-5 and TRBJ2-1; D remains ambiguous. The CDR3 sequence is 12 residues long. CDR1 and CDR2 (germline): LGHNT, FRNRAP. Trimming removed 4 bases at V and 4 bases at J, with 5 bases between. The CDR3 DNA reads TGTGCTAGTGGTTCCGGGTACAATGAGCAGTTCTTC. Its translation is CASGSGYNEQFF.